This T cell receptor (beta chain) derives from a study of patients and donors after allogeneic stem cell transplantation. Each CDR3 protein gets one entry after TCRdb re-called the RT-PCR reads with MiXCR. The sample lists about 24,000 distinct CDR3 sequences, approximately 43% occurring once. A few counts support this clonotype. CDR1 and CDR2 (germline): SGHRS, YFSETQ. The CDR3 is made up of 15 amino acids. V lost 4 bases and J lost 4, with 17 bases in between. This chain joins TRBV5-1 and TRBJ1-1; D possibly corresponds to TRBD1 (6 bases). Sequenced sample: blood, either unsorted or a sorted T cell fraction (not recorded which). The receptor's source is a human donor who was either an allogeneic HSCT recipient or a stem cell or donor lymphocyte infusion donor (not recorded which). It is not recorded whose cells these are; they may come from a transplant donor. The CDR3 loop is CASSLTGSRGTEAFF. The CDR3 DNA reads TGCGCCAGCAGCCTGACAGGTTCCCGGGGCACTGAAGCTTTCTTT.